This TCR beta chain originates from a study of shared clonotypes between healthy human individuals. Study in general: Donor composition was two women and a few men, aged 18 to 49.

Findings and limits, study-wide: Across a handful of donors, naive CD4 shared around 5%, naive CD8 3.5% to 4%, memory CD4 roughly 2.5%, memory CD8 0.35% to 0.5%.

The authors divided CD4+ cells into CD45RA+ naive and CD45RA-negative memory subsets. A note on this clone: The antigen is not known.

Sequencing was performed with immunoSEQ multiplex PCR; in TCRdb, only in-frame clones are kept and a portion is missing. The profile shows about 2.5 million clones, 85% to 95% of them singletons. V lost 6 bases, J lost 1 base, and 13 bases lay in between. Germline V gene data show CDR1 as MNHNS and CDR2 as SASEGT. CDR3 length equals 14 residues. The receptor comes from a man aged 18 to 30 in good health. Some clones in this sample may be carry-over from other donors' samples. Sequencing used naive CD4+ T cells from PBMCs. Indicated subset: CD45RA+ positively selected. The chain couples TRBV6-1 to TRBJ2-7, with D possibly matching TRBD1 (6 bases). This CDR3 is CASRGQGQSYEQYF. The CDR3 nucleotides read TGTGCCAGCAGGGGCCAAGGACAGTCCTACGAGCAGTACTTC.